The 17 T cell receptor beta chains below were found in one sample sequenced in a study of T cells in Graves' hyperthyroidism and ophthalmopathy. Amplification yielded TCR beta CDR3 regions, with RNA transcripts as the source. First-round RT-PCR of the TCR CDR3 relied on the HTBI primer set. From the multiplex PCR reads, TCRdb called clonotypes with MiXCR, one entry per CDR3 protein. The sample includes 300,000 to 500,000 distinct CDR3 sequences, over 13% of them seen just once. Sequences were obtained from blood. These receptors were obtained from a man in his forties or fifties with Graves' ophthalmopathy.

This chain connects TRBV27 to TRBJ1-2; maybe TRBD1 (6 bases). The germline V gene has CDR1 MNHEY and CDR2 SMNVEV (reference sequence). This CDR3 is built from 15 residues. V lost 3 bases, J lost 5 bases, and 16 bases lay in between. This CDR3 reads CASSFRDTPRYGYTF. In DNA, the CDR3 is TGTGCCAGCAGTTTCCGGGACACCCCTAGGTATGGCTACACCTTC.

V is TRBV6-1 and J is TRBJ1-2; TRBD1 matches 8 bases. V trimming: 6 bases; J trimming: 1 base; junction bases outside the gene matches: 7. The length of the CDR3 is 15 residues. Germline V gene sequence: CDR1 MNHNS, CDR2 SASEGT. CDR3 sequence: CASRTGAASNYGYTF. Here the CDR3 DNA reads TGTGCCAGCAGGACAGGGGCAGCCAGTAACTATGGCTACACCTTC.

There are many counts of this clonotype. A read error may account for a junction end that differs from germline. This CDR3 is CASSSLRETQYF. CDR3 nucleotides: TGTGCTAGCAGCTCCCTACGTGAGACCCAGTACTTC. The V gene is TRBV7-7, the J gene TRBJ2-5; D uncertain. There are 12 residues in the CDR3. Germline V gene sequence: CDR1 SSHAT, CDR2 FNYEAQ (reference sequence).

This clonotype has at least ten counts. The chain is built from TRBV20-1 and TRBJ2-3; TRBD2 might be the D (6 bases). Germline CDR1 and CDR2: DFQATT and SNEGSKA (reference sequence). The V end was cut by 5 bases, the J end by 7 bases, with 16 bases between. This CDR3 contains 13 residues. The CDR3 nucleotides read TGCAGTGCTGGGGACTCCTTCACGAATACGCAGTATTTT. It specifies CSAGDSFTNTQYF.

V and J are TRBV7-8 and TRBJ2-5; 12 nucleotides line up with TRBD2. The CDR3 length is 18 residues. J was trimmed by 2 bases and V by 1 base; bases with no gene match: 8. CDR1 is SGHVS, CDR2 FQNEAQ, per germline. As DNA, the CDR3 is TGTGCCAGCAGCTTAGATAGACTAGCGGGAGTAGAACAAGAGACCCAGTACTTC. It specifies CASSLDRLAGVEQETQYF.

This clonotype was observed many times. V usage is TRBV7-8 and J usage is TRBJ1-5; 7 bases agree with TRBD1. J gave up 7 bases and V 8 bases, and 11 bases lay outside the gene matches. Germline-derived CDR1 and CDR2 are SGHVS and FQNEAQ. This CDR3 has 14 residues. Here the CDR3 reads CASANNRGQQPQHF. CDR3 nucleotide sequence: TGTGCCAGCGCAAACAACAGGGGTCAACAGCCCCAGCATTTT.

This clonotype was seen at least ten times. This chain joins TRBV24-1 and TRBJ1-4, with D hard to call. V was cut by 3 bases and J by 0 bases, with 4 bases left in between. Germline values: CDR1 KGHDR, CDR2 SFDVKD. The CDR3 extends over 14 amino acids. CDR3 region: CATSDGATNEKLFF. The CDR3 DNA reads as TGTGCCACCAGTGATGGGGCAACTAATGAAAAACTGTTTTTT.

The sample holds many counts of this clonotype. The genes are TRBV30 and TRBJ1-2, with D possibly matching TRBD1 (5 bases). V dropped 0 bases and J dropped 4 bases, with 15 bases sitting between them. The germline V gene encodes CDR1 GTSNPN and CDR2 SVGIG (reference sequence). CDR3 length equals 15 residues. CDR3 bases: TGTGCCTGGAGTGTACCGGGGCCTGGGGGCTATGGCTACACCTTC. Translated: CAWSVPGPGGYGYTF.

This clonotype was seen ten or more times. The V gene is TRBV20-1, the J gene TRBJ2-7; D unresolved. CDR3 length equals 11 residues. V was cut by 3 bases and J by 6 bases, with 9 bases left in between. Germline V CDR1 and CDR2: DFQATT, SNEGSKA (reference sequence). CDR3 sequence (DNA): TGCAGTGCTAGTCCCCGGGCCGAGCAGTACTTC. This encodes CSASPRAEQYF.

The chain uses TRBV4-1 and TRBJ2-2, with D perhaps matching TRBD2 (6 bases). The CDR3 has 17 residues. CDR1 and CDR2 (germline): MGHRA, YSYEKL. V gave up 1 base and J gave up 4 bases, with 16 bases separating them. CDR3 amino acids: CASSQVVLAVGTGELFF. CDR3 nucleotides: TGCGCCAGCAGCCAAGTAGTATTAGCGGTTGGCACCGGGGAGCTGTTTTTT.

This clonotype was found a few times. The chain is built from TRBV28 and TRBJ2-1; D tentatively reads TRBD1 or TRBD2 (5 bases each). Germline CDR1 and CDR2: MDHEN and SYDVKM. The CDR3 has 14 amino acids. V was pared by 8 bases and J by 7 bases, with 18 bases between. CDR3: CASLWGSRGNEQFF. DNA of the CDR3: TGTGCCAGCCTTTGGGGGAGTAGGGGAAATGAGCAGTTCTTC.

Many counts were recorded for this clonotype. The rearrangement uses TRBV28 and TRBJ2-7; 7 bases fit TRBD2. V dropped 3 bases and J dropped 2; count of bases not matched to a gene: 1. This CDR3 contains 13 residues. CDR1 is MDHEN, CDR2 SYDVKM, per germline. CDR3 amino acids: CASSFGLAYEQYF. The CDR3 nucleotides read TGTGCCAGCAGTTTTGGACTAGCCTACGAGCAGTACTTC.

The sample holds many counts of this clonotype. V usage is TRBV12-3 or TRBV12-4 and J usage is TRBJ1-5; 8 nucleotides align to TRBD1. The CDR3 is made up of 15 amino acids. V gave up 5 bases and J gave up 7 bases; unmatched junction bases: 10. DNA of the CDR3: TGTGCCAGCAGTATTGGACAGGGAGGGAGCCAGCCCCAGCATTTT. Protein sequence: CASSIGQGGSQPQHF.

This clonotype has only one observation. The CDR3 reads CASKLGTSSGELFF. In nucleotides, the CDR3 is TGTGCCAGCAAGCTCGGGACTAGTTCCGGGGAGCTGTTTTTT. V gene TRBV12-3 or TRBV12-4 combines with J gene TRBJ2-2; 8 bases are a match to TRBD2. This CDR3 spans 14 amino acids. V trimming: 7 bases; J trimming: 6 bases; junction bases outside the gene matches: 7.

This clonotype was observed a handful of times. V and J are TRBV7-9 and TRBJ1-2, with 12 nucleotides matching TRBD1. This CDR3 comprises 20 residues. The junction had 15 bases not matched to a gene; V was cut back by 4 bases and J by 0 bases. Germline CDR1 and CDR2: SEHNR and FQNEAQ (reference sequence). Here the CDR3 reads CASSSTTGTGGGLSNYGYTF. As DNA, the CDR3 is TGTGCCAGCAGCTCGACTACCGGGACAGGGGGCGGCTTATCTAACTATGGCTACACCTTC.

This clonotype came up a few times. V usage is TRBV6-1 and J usage is TRBJ1-6, with TRBD1 matching over 7 bases. Germline V gene lookup returns CDR1 MNHNS and CDR2 SASEGT. The CDR3 has 13 residues. The V segment lost 4 bases and the J segment 10 bases; nucleotides outside the gene matches: 4. The CDR3 here is CASSGQGGSPLHF. The CDR3, as DNA: TGTGCCAGCAGTGGACAGGGAGGGTCACCCCTCCACTTT.

The rearrangement links TRBV6-6 to TRBJ2-6; no reliable D call. Germline assignment: CDR1 MNHNY and CDR2 SVGAGI (reference sequence). The length of the CDR3 is 17 residues. Trimming shortened V by 1 base and J by 0 bases, and 10 bases separated the two germline ends. The CDR3 region has the DNA TGTGCCAGCAGTTACTTCGGCTCGGGCTCTGGGGCCAACGTCCTGACTTTC. This sequence encodes CASSYFGSGSGANVLTF.